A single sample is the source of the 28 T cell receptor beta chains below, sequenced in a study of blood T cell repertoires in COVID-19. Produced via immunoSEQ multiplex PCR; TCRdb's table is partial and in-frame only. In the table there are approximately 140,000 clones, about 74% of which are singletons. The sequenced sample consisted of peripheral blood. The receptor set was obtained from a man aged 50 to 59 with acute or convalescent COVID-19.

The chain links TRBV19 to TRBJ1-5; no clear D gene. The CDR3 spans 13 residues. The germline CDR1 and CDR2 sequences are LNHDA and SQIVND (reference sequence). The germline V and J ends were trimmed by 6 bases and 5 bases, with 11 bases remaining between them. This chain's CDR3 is CASRVDIDQPQHF. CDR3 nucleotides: TGTGCCAGTAGGGTAGACATTGATCAGCCCCAGCATTTT.

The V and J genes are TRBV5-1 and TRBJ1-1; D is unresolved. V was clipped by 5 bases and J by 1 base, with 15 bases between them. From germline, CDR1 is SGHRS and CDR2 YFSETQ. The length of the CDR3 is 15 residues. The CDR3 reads CASSIGLWTNTEAFF. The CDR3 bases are TGCGCCAGCAGTATAGGACTTTGGACGAACACTGAAGCTTTCTTT.

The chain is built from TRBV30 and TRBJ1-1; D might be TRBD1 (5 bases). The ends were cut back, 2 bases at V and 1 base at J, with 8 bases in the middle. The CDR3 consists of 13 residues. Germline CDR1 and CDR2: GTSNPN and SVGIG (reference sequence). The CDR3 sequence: CAWSPRANTEAFF. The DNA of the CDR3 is TGTGCCTGGAGTCCCAGGGCGAACACTGAAGCTTTCTTT. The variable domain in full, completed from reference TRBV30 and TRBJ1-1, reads SQTIHQWPATLVQPVGSPLSLECTVEGTSNPNLYWYRQAAGRGLQLLFYSVGIGQISSEVPQNLSASRPQDRQFILSSKKLLLSDSGFYLCAWSPRANTEAFFGQGTRLTVV.

In nucleotides, the CDR3 is TGTGCCTGGAGTGTAGCTAGCCGGAGGCGAGGTGAGCAGTTCTTC. Its translation is CAWSVASRRRGEQFF. The V gene is TRBV30, the J gene TRBJ2-1, with D perhaps matching TRBD2 (5 bases). With 0 bases removed from V and 9 bases from J, the gap between germline ends came to 18 bases. Germline V lookup: CDR1 GTSNPN, CDR2 SVGIG (reference sequence). This CDR3 is 15 amino acids long.

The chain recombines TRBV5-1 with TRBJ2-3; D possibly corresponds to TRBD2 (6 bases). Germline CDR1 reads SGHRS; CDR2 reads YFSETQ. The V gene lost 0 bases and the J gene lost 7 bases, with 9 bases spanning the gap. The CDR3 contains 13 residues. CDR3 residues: CASSLAGDYTQYF. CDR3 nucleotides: TGCGCCAGCAGCTTGGCGGGAGACTATACGCAGTATTTT.

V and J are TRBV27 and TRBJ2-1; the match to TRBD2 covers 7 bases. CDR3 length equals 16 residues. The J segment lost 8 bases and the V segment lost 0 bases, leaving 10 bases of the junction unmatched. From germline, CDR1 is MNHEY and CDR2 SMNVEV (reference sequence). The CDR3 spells CASSLSMPSGLDEQFF. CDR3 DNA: TGTGCCAGCAGTTTATCGATGCCTAGCGGCCTCGATGAGCAGTTCTTC.

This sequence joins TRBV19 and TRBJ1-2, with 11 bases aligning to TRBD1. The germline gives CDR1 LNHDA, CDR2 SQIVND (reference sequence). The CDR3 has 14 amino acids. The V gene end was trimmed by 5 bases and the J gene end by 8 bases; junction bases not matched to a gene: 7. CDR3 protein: CASSGGQGAGGYTF. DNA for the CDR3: TGTGCCAGTAGTGGCGGACAGGGGGCAGGGGGCTACACCTTC.

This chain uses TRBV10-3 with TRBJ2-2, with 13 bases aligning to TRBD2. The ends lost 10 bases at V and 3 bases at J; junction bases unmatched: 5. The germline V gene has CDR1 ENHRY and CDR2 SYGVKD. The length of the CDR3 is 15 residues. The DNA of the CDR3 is TGTGCCACCCTCGGACTAGCGGGGGACACCGGGGAGCTGTTTTTT. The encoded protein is CATLGLAGDTGELFF.

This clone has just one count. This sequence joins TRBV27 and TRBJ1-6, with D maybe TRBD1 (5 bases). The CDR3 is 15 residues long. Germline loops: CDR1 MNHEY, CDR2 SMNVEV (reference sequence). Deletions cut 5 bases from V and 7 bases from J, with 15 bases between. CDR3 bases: TGTGCCAGCAGTCTTAGATGGGGGGGAAATTCACCCCTCCACTTT. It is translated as CASSLRWGGNSPLHF.

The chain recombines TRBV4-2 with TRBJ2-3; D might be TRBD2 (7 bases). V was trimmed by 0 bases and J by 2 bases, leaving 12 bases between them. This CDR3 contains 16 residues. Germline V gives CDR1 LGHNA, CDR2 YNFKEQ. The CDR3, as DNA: TGTGCCAGCAGCCAAGATAGGGGGGGGGCCACAGATACGCAGTATTTT. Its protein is CASSQDRGGATDTQYF.

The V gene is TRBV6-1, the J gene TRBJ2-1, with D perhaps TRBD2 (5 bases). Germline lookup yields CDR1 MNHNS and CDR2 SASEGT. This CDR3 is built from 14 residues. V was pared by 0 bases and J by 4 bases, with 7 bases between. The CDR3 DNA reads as TGTGCCAGCAGTGAAGCCGGGGAGTACAATGAGCAGTTCTTC. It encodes CASSEAGEYNEQFF.

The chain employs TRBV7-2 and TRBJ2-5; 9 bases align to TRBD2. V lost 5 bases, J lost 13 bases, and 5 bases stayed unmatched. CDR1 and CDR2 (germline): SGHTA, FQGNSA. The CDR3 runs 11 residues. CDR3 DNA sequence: TGTGCCAGCAGCACCGGACTAGCGACGTACTTC. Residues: CASSTGLATYF.

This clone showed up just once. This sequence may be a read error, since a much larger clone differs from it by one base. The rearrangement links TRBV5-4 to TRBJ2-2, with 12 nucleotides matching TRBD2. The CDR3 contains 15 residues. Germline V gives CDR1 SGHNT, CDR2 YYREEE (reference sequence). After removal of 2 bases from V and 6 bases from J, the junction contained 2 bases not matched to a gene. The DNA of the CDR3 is TGTGCCAGCAGCTTACTAGCGGGGGGCCCCGGGGAGCTGTTTTTT. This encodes CASSLLAGGPGELFF.

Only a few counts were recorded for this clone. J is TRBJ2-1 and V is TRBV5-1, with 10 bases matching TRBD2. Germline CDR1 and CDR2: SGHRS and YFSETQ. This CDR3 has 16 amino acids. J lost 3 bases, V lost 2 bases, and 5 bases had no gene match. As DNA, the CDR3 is TGCGCCAGCAGCTTTACTAGCGGGGAAGTCTACAATGAGCAGTTCTTC. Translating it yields CASSFTSGEVYNEQFF.

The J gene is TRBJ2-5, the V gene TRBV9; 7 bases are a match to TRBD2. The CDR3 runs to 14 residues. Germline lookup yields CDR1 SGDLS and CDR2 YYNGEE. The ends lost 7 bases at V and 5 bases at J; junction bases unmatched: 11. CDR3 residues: CASARGVLGETQYF. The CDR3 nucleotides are TGTGCCAGCGCTCGGGGGGTGCTGGGGGAGACCCAGTACTTC.

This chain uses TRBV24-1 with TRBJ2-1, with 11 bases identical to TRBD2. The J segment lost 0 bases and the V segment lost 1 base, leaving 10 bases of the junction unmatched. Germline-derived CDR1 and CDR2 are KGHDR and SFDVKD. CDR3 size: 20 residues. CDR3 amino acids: CATSDFRRLAGGSSYNEQFF. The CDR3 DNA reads TGTGCCACCAGTGATTTTCGGCGTCTAGCGGGGGGAAGCTCCTACAATGAGCAGTTCTTC.

The CDR3 is CASSLSSGGMAEAFF. The DNA of the CDR3 is TGTGCCAGCAGCTTAAGTTCAGGGGGTATGGCTGAAGCTTTCTTT. The chain couples TRBV7-3 to TRBJ1-1; 7 positions match TRBD1. Looked up from germline, CDR1 is SGHTA and CDR2 is FQGTGA. The trim removed 1 base at V and 6 bases at J, leaving 8 bases unmatched. The CDR3 runs to 15 residues.

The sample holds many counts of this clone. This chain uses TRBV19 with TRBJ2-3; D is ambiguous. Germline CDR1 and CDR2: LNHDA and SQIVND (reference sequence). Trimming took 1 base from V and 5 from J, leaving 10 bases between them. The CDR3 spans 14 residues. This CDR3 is CASSIGSRKDTQYF. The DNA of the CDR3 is TGTGCCAGTAGTATAGGATCCAGAAAAGATACGCAGTATTTT.

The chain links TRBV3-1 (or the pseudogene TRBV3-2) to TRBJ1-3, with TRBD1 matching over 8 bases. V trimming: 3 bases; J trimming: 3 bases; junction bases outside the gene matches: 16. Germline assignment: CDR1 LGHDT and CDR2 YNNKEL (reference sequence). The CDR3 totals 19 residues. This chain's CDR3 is CASSQSVGQGSGGGNTIYF. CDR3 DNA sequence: TGTGCCAGCAGCCAGTCCGTAGGACAGGGTAGTGGTGGTGGAAACACCATATATTTT.

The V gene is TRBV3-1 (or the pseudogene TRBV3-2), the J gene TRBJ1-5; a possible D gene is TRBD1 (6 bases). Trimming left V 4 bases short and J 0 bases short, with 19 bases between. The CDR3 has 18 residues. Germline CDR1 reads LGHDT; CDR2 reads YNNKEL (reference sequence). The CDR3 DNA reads TGTGCCAGCAGCCGGGGACAAGGAGAGGGTTATAGCAATCAGCCCCAGCATTTT. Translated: CASSRGQGEGYSNQPQHF.

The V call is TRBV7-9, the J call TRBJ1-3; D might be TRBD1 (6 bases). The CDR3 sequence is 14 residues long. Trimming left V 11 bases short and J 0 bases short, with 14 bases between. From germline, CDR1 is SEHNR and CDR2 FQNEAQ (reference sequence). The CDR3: CASSTGSSGNTIYF. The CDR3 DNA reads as TGTGCCTCCTCGACAGGATCCTCTGGAAACACCATATATTTT.

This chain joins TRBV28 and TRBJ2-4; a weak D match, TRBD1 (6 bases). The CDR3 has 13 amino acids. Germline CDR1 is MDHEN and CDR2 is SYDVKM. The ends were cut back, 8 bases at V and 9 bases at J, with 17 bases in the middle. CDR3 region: CASLRALGGIQYF. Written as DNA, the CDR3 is TGTGCCAGCCTCCGGGCCCTAGGGGGCATTCAGTACTTC.

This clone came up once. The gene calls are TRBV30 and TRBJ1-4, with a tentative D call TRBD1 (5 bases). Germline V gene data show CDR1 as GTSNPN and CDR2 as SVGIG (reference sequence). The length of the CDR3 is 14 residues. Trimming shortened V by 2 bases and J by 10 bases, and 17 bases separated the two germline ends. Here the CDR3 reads CAWSPLGARVKLFF. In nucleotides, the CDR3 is TGTGCCTGGAGTCCCCTTGGGGCGCGTGTAAAACTGTTTTTT.

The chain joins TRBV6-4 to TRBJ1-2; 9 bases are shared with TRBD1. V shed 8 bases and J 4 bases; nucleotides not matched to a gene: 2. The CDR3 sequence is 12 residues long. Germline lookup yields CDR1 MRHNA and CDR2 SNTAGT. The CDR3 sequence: CASEDRGYGYTF. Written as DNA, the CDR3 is TGTGCCAGCGAGGACAGGGGCTATGGCTACACCTTC.

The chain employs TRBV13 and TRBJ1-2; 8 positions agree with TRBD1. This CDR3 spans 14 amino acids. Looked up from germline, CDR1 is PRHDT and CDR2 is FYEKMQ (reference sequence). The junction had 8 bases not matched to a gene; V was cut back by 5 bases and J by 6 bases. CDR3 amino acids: CASSTRQGRDGYTF. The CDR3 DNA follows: TGTGCCAGCAGCACCCGACAGGGGCGGGATGGCTACACCTTC.

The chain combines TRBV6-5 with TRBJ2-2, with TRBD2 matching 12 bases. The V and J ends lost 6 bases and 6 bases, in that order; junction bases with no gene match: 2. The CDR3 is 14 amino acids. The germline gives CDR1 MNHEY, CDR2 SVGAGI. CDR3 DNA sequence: TGTGCCAGCAGGCTAGCGGGGGGGCCCGGGGAGCTGTTTTTT. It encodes CASRLAGGPGELFF.

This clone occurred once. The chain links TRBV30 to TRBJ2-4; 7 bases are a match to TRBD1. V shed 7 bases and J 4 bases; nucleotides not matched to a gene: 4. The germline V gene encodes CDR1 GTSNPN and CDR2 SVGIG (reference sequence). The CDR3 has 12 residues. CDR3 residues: CALTGRKNIQYF. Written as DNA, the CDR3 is TGTGCCTTGACAGGGAGAAAAAACATTCAGTACTTC.

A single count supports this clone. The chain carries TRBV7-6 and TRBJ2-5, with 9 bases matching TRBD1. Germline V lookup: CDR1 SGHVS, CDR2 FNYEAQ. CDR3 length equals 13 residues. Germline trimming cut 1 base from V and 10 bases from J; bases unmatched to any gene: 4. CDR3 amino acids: CASSLGRTGDQYF. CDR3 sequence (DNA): TGTGCCAGCAGCTTAGGTCGGACAGGGGACCAGTACTTC.